This T cell receptor beta chain emerged from a study of blood T cell repertoires in COVID-19. Turning to the study itself: Sites across the United States, Italy and Spain contributed samples from acute and convalescent COVID-19. PBMCs, B-cell-depleted T cells, or T cells were the source of the cDNA or gDNA that made up the material.

V was cut by 2 bases and J by 3 bases, with 13 bases left in between. This CDR3 is 16 amino acids long. Germline assignment: CDR1 SGHTA and CDR2 FQGTGA. Per the original methods: Quantification of nucleated cells was approximated via reference gene primer amplification. Profiled with immunoSEQ multiplex PCR; TCRdb holds only in-frame clones, not every one. V, J and clone size reflect that table, while D and trimming were determined from the DNA. In the table there are roughly 250,000 clones, about 89% of which are singletons. The sequence was collected from a young man with acute or convalescent COVID-19. V is TRBV7-3 and J is TRBJ2-2; possible D gene TRBD1, 7 bases. Material for sequencing was peripheral blood. The CDR3 DNA reads as TGTGCCAGCAGCTTAGGGGGGACAGTCTACACCGGGGAGCTGTTTTTT. This translates into CASSLGGTVYTGELFF.